A selection of T cell receptor beta chains follows, all from one sample in a study of shared clonotypes between healthy human individuals. Here immunoSEQ multiplex PCR was the method, and the copy in TCRdb shows in-frame clones only, minus some. The table records approximately 1.9 million clones, over 85% of them present only once. Sequenced sample: naive CD8+ T cells from PBMCs. All receptors come from a man aged 18 to 29 in good health. Some clones in this sample may be carry-over from other donors' samples. The CDR3 runs from the conserved cysteine through the conserved F or W. The D gene is left open where the match is weak. The size of a clone is reported for some rows only, either as once, few or many, or as a class for expanded clones.

size	V	D	J	DNA	CDR3
NA	TRBV10-3	NA	TRBJ1-2	TGTGCCATCAGTGAGACCCGACAGGTGGATGGCTACACCTTC	CAISETRQVDGYTF
NA	TRBV27	NA	TRBJ2-7	TGTGCCAGCAGTTTGGGCGGTTTTAGGGCCTACGAGCAGTACTTC	CASSLGGFRAYEQYF
NA	TRBV16	TRBD2	TRBJ2-1	TGTGCCAGCAGCCAATCCGGGCGGGGGTATGAGCAGTTCTTC	CASSQSGRGYEQFF
once	TRBV28	NA	TRBJ2-7	TGTGCCAGCAGTAACAACGAGCAGTACTTC	CASSNNEQYF
NA	TRBV9	NA	TRBJ1-2	TGTGCCAGCAGCGTTGGGGGCCCCTATGGCTACACCTTC	CASSVGGPYGYTF
NA	TRBV15	NA	TRBJ1-1	TGTGCCACCAGATCCACAGGGACCACTGAAGCTTTCTTT	CATRSTGTTEAFF
NA	TRBV27	TRBD2	TRBJ2-5	TGTGCCAGCAGTTTAATCGGGGGGACGCGGAAGACCCAGTACTTC	CASSLIGGTRKTQYF
NA	TRBV28	TRBD1	TRBJ2-7	TGTGCCAGCAGTTTAGACAGGGTCCACGAGCAGTACTTC	CASSLDRVHEQYF
once	TRBV28	NA	TRBJ1-4	TGTGCCAGCAGTTTTCAGGGAACTAATGAAAAACTGTTTTTT	CASSFQGTNEKLFF
NA	TRBV25-1	NA	TRBJ2-7	TGTGCCAGCAGGAAATTTCGCCAGGGAGGCTACGAGCAGTACTTC	CASRKFRQGGYEQYF
NA	TRBV9	NA	TRBJ2-1	TGTGCCAGCAGCGTAGACGGTTCCTACAATGAGCAGTTCTTC	CASSVDGSYNEQFF
NA	TRBV5-6	TRBD2	TRBJ2-1	TGTGCCAGCAGCACCGGACTAGATAGTGAGCAGTTCTTC	CASSTGLDSEQFF
NA	TRBV27	TRBD1	TRBJ1-2	TGTGCCAGCAGTTTAGGTCAGGGGGCGCTTGGTGGCTACACCTTC	CASSLGQGALGGYTF
NA	TRBV11-2	NA	TRBJ2-7	TGTGCCAGCTACCACCTAGGACAAAGCGAGCAGTACTTC	CASYHLGQSEQYF
NA	TRBV28	NA	TRBJ2-3	TGTGCCAGCAGTTTACTTGAAGGTCACTATACGCAGTATTTT	CASSLLEGHYTQYF
NA	TRBV10-3	NA	TRBJ2-6	TGTGCCATCAGTCCCACGGGAGGGGGCAATTCATATGGGGCCAACGTCCTGACTTTC	CAISPTGGGNSYGANVLTF
NA	TRBV6-4	NA	TRBJ1-5	TGTGCCAGCAGTGAAGACAGTGCGGATCAGCCCCAGCATTTT	CASSEDSADQPQHF
once	TRBV5-6	NA	TRBJ2-7	TGTGCCAGCAGCCTCCGGGGTCGCGAGCAGTACTTC	CASSLRGREQYF
NA	TRBV6-6	NA	TRBJ1-1	TGTGCCAGCAGCCCCACGGCCGTGAACACTGAAGCTTTCTTT	CASSPTAVNTEAFF
NA	TRBV27	NA	TRBJ2-1	TGTGCCAGCAGTTTTGGGCTCAATGAGCAGTTCTTC	CASSFGLNEQFF
NA	TRBV19	TRBD1	TRBJ2-1	TGTGCCAGTAGTGCCCGGACAGGTTTGCTGTTCTTC	CASSARTGLLFF
NA	TRBV4-1	NA	TRBJ1-6	TGCGCCAGCAGCCAAGAGAACAATTCACCCCTCCACTTT	CASSQENNSPLHF
NA	TRBV9	NA	TRBJ1-4	TGTGCCAACCGACTCCGACAGTCCCTGAATGAAAAACTGTTTTTT	CANRLRQSLNEKLFF
once	TRBV4-3	TRBD2	TRBJ2-7	TGCGCCAGCAGCCAATTCCCTAGCGGGAGTGGAGAGCAGTACTTC	CASSQFPSGSGEQYF
NA	TRBV9	TRBD2	TRBJ2-3	TGTGCCAGCAGCACAGGCGGTGGGAGGGCAGATACGCAGTATTTT	CASSTGGGRADTQYF
once	TRBV7-9	NA	TRBJ2-7	TGTGCCAGCAGCTTAGTCGAGTACGAGCAGTACTTC	CASSLVEYEQYF
NA	TRBV30	TRBD1	TRBJ1-2	TGTGCCTGGAGTGTAGGACAGGGCTATTTCTATGGCTACACCTTC	CAWSVGQGYFYGYTF
NA	TRBV10-3	NA	TRBJ2-1	TGTGCCATCAGTGAGTCAGGGTACGATGAGCAGTTCTTC	CAISESGYDEQFF
NA	TRBV5-6	NA	TRBJ2-7	TGTGCCAGCAGCTTGGAGGGCAGGGACTACGAGCAGTACTTC	CASSLEGRDYEQYF
NA	TRBV7-9	NA	TRBJ1-1	TGTGCCAGCAGCTTAGGTCCCCTTGAGTTCACTGAAGCTTTCTTT	CASSLGPLEFTEAFF
NA	TRBV7-9	TRBD1	TRBJ2-1	TGTGCCAGTAGCTTGACAGGGCCCTACAATGAGCAGTTCTTC	CASSLTGPYNEQFF
NA	TRBV4-1	NA	TRBJ2-1	TGCGCCAGCAGCCAGGGTCCCAACAATGAGCAGTTCTTC	CASSQGPNNEQFF
NA	TRBV7-6	TRBD2	TRBJ2-2	TGTGCCAGCGCGGAAGGGCTAGCGGCCGCCGGGGAGCTGTTTTTT	CASAEGLAAAGELFF
NA	TRBV7-9	NA	TRBJ2-2	TGTGCCAGCAGCTGGTACAGTTCCACCGGGGAGCTGTTTTTT	CASSWYSSTGELFF
NA	TRBV9	TRBD2	TRBJ2-7	TGTGCCAGCAGCCAGGGACTAGCGGGAGTCGGGTACGAGCAGTACTTC	CASSQGLAGVGYEQYF
NA	TRBV7-9	TRBD1	TRBJ2-7	TGTGCCAGCAGCTTAACAGGGGGGAACGAGCAGTACTTC	CASSLTGGNEQYF
NA	TRBV28	NA	TRBJ2-1	TGTGCCAGCAGTTTTCCCAGCGACCCACCGAATGAGCAGTTCTTC	CASSFPSDPPNEQFF
NA	TRBV7-9	TRBD1	TRBJ1-5	TGTGCCAGCAGCCCTCCTGGGACAGGTCTCAATCAGCCCCAGCATTTT	CASSPPGTGLNQPQHF
NA	TRBV27	NA	TRBJ2-1	TGTGCCAGCAGTTTATCCGCTGACAATGAGCAGTTCTTC	CASSLSADNEQFF
NA	TRBV7-9	NA	TRBJ2-1	TGTGCCAGCAGCTTATTGGACTTTCGAAGCTCCTACAATGAGCAGTTCTTC	CASSLLDFRSSYNEQFF
NA	TRBV5-5	NA	TRBJ2-2	TGTGCCAGCAGCTTAAGGGGTAACACCGGGGAGCTGTTTTTT	CASSLRGNTGELFF
NA	TRBV2	NA	TRBJ2-1	TGTGCCAGCAGTGAAGGACACCCAACCTACAATGAGCAGTTCTTC	CASSEGHPTYNEQFF
once	TRBV29-1	NA	TRBJ1-1	TGCAGCGTTGAGCCGGTTGGGGCGGTTGAAGCTTTCTTT	CSVEPVGAVEAFF
NA	TRBV7-9	NA	TRBJ1-2	TGTGCCAGCAGACCCTCGAGGGACACGACGTTC	CASRPSRDTTF
NA	TRBV11-3	TRBD2	TRBJ2-3	TGTGCCAGCAGCTTCTCCAGCGGGAGAGCAGATACGCAGTATTTT	CASSFSSGRADTQYF
NA	TRBV7-7	TRBD2	TRBJ2-5	TGTGCCAGCAGCCTAAATAGCGGGAGAGGAGAGACCCAGTACTTC	CASSLNSGRGETQYF
NA	TRBV7-9	NA	TRBJ2-1	TGTGCCAGCAGCTTAGCAGGAACGAAGGACTATAACAATGAGCAGTTCTTC	CASSLAGTKDYNNEQFF
NA	TRBV9	NA	TRBJ2-5	TGTGCCAGCAGCGCGCCGGTCGGAAAGGGGCAAGAGACCCAGTACTTC	CASSAPVGKGQETQYF
once	TRBV27	NA	TRBJ1-5	TGTGCCAGCAGTTTTACTGGGGGGGAGCAGCCCCAGCATTTT	CASSFTGGEQPQHF
NA	TRBV7-9	TRBD1	TRBJ2-5	TGTGCCAGCAGAGACTTCCGGACAGGGATGAGGGAGACCCAGTACTTC	CASRDFRTGMRETQYF
few	TRBV7-9	NA	TRBJ1-1	TGTGCCAGCAGCTATGCGGACGGAATGAACACTGAAGCTTTCTTT	CASSYADGMNTEAFF
NA	TRBV11-2	NA	TRBJ2-3	TGTGCCAGCAGCTCGGTTGGGGGGCTCACAGATACGCAGTATTTT	CASSSVGGLTDTQYF
once	TRBV29-1	NA	TRBJ1-2	TGCAGCGTTGTAAAGGGTATCGACTACACCTTC	CSVVKGIDYTF
NA	TRBV13	NA	TRBJ2-1	TGTGCCAGCAGCATCCGGAGCCAGTATGAGCAGTTCTTC	CASSIRSQYEQFF
NA	TRBV2	NA	TRBJ1-2	TGTGCCAGCACCCCCCCCTCCTTCCTTGGGCCCAACTATGGCTACACCTTC	CASTPPSFLGPNYGYTF
NA	TRBV27	NA	TRBJ2-3	TGTGCCACCTCATTGAGGGAAGGAACAGATACGCAGTATTTT	CATSLREGTDTQYF
NA	TRBV7-9	NA	TRBJ1-4	TGTGCCAGCAGCTTCCAGGGGACGGGTAATGAAAAACTGTTTTTT	CASSFQGTGNEKLFF